This T cell receptor (beta chain) was identified during a study of T cell responses to AZD1222 COVID-19 vaccine (dated by TCRdb to about 2021). In the study overall: TCR sequencing covered approximately 230 trial participants: 207 given two doses of AZD1222 and approximately 26 given two doses of MenACWY control vaccine. Trial participants were enrolled by age into 18-55, 56-69 and 70-plus year subgroups, with 148, 28 and 57 TCR-sequenced participants respectively. Broader findings and caveats from the paper: After two AZD1222 doses, spike-specific TCR breadth and depth were significantly higher than at day 0 and than in MenACWY recipients. Reportedly, almost half of the unique spike-specific TCRs recognized epitopes lying outside the regions that are mutated in the B.1.351 and B.1.1.7 variants. The 56-69-year group was small, and its depth increase did not reach significance, likely because of low power. Because no day 14 peak-response samples were available, the repertoires could be characterized only after the peak T cell response. Most participants were white British and females outnumbered males, and the authors suggested that clonal diversity may have been underestimated. Conclusions about previously exposed vaccinees are limited because only five to seven AZD1222 recipients were SARS-CoV-2 seropositive at baseline. Vaccine-associated CD4 TCRs spanned the whole spike protein, with dominant responses in regions 160-218 and 743-854.

The germline V gene encodes CDR1 KGHSH and CDR2 LQKENI. Counted from cysteine to phenylalanine, this CDR3 has 17 amino acids. Solely the CDR3 DNA is kept, with 51 bases framed from the first base. The germline V and J ends show losses of 1 base and 4 bases respectively, and no gene match explains 10 bases of the junction. The CDR3 regions of human TCRbeta chains were analyzed by immunosequencing. The authors' pipeline ran thus. TCRs in the repertoires were compared against a reference library of SARS-CoV-2-specific TCRs that had been generated with the MIRA antigen-specificity platform. Breadth meant the fraction of unique TCRs that were SARS-CoV-2-associated, whereas depth meant the fraction of total T cells that were SARS-CoV-2-associated. Using the MIRA data, each spike-specific TCR was assigned both to the spike region to which the TCR was reactive and to a CD4 or CD8 class. Log10-transformed breadth and depth values were compared by one-way ANOVA with Sidak's multiple comparisons tests. TCRdb provides this immuneACCESS table in a form limited to in-frame rearrangements. Some clones are lacking; in checked studies, under half of them reflect an unresolved V gene, and why the rest are absent is not known. V and J calls and clone size are given by that table; D and trimming were obtained from the DNA. The sample table contains about 88,000 clones; only one count was recorded for about nine tenths of them. Of the sample, 5.4% is held by the ten largest clones.

The time point label corresponds to: about 28 days (+/-7) after the second vaccine dose. AZD1222 recipients whose second dose came at about 4 weeks and those whose second dose came at about 12 weeks were combined into one group, since spike-specific TCR depth and breadth did not differ between the two schedules. The vaccinee samples were drawn from two UK trials, COV001 and COV002, one of which was a single-blind randomized controlled phase 2/3 trial testing AZD1222 (ChAdOx1 nCoV-19) in healthy adults. For TCRbeta chain sequencing, PBMC samples from trial participants were taken at day 0 and at day 28 after the second dose. Concerning this clone itself: The clone's antigen remains unknown. It has no much larger one-base neighbor in the sample; base qualities were not kept.

The TCR originated in an adult who received the AZD1222 COVID-19 vaccine. Sequenced material: peripheral blood, taken 28 days after the second AZD1222 dose. The sequence joins TRBV18 to TRBJ2-3; TRBD2 aligns with 8 central bases. The CDR3 region reads CASSPLPYGGAADTQYF. The DNA reads TGTGCCAGCTCACCACTGCCGTACGGGGGGGCCGCAGATACGCAGTATTTT.